The 29 T cell receptor beta chains below all came from one sample that was sequenced in a study of cytomegalovirus exposure and HLA in healthy donors. With 60 Vbeta and 13 Jbeta primers, the PCR was carried out. Measured with immunoSEQ multiplex PCR; TCRdb has only the in-frame clones, and not every one. This sample has 90,000 to 110,000 clones; around four fifths occur once, and the top ten carry 1% to 1.5%. The sequencing input was PBMCs. The receptors come from a man aged 25 to 40 in good health and CMV-seronegative.

The chain joins TRBV6-4 to TRBJ2-2, with 8 positions matching TRBD2. The length of the CDR3 is 14 residues. Trimming removed 8 bases from V and 5 bases from J; junction bases left unmatched: 7. Per the germline V gene, CDR1 is MRHNA and CDR2 is SNTAGT. CDR3 region: CASAPGGGTGELFF. CDR3 coding DNA: TGTGCCAGCGCTCCGGGAGGGGGAACCGGGGAGCTGTTTTTT.

This clone was detected a few times. J is TRBJ2-5 and V is TRBV20-1; tentative D call: TRBD2 (6 bases). Germline V lookup: CDR1 DFQATT, CDR2 SNEGSKA (reference sequence). CDR3 size: 11 residues. Trimming removed 0 bases at V and 7 bases at J, with 6 bases between. DNA of the CDR3: TGCAGTGCTAGAGACGGGGGGACCCAGTACTTC. Amino acid sequence: CSARDGGTQYF.

The chain links TRBV28 to TRBJ2-3; D possibly corresponds to TRBD1 (5 bases). Germline lookup yields CDR1 MDHEN and CDR2 SYDVKM. This CDR3 comprises 15 residues. The germline V and J ends were trimmed by 5 bases and 3 bases, with 15 bases remaining between them. CDR3 bases: TGTGCCAGCAGTAACCGAGGTTCAGGGACAGATACGCAGTATTTT. This gives the protein CASSNRGSGTDTQYF.

The chain joins TRBV7-9 to TRBJ2-2; 9 nucleotides match TRBD1. The CDR3 length is 15 residues. Germline-derived CDR1 and CDR2 are SEHNR and FQNEAQ (reference sequence). V trimming: 5 bases; J trimming: 5 bases; junction bases outside the gene matches: 6. The CDR3 nucleotides read TGTGCCAGCAGCCCGGACAGGGGTTTTACCGGGGAGCTGTTTTTT. It is translated as CASSPDRGFTGELFF. The full variable domain, rest sourced from reference TRBV7-9 and TRBJ2-2, is DTGVSQNPRHKITKRGQNVTFRCDPISEHNRLYWYRQTLGQGPEFLTYFQNEAQLEKSRLLSDRFSAERPKGSFSTLEIQRTEQGDSAMYLCASSPDRGFTGELFFGEGSRLTVL.

CDR3 residues: CASSAETGNYGYTF. The CDR3 nucleotides read TGTGCCAGCAGTGCCGAGACAGGGAACTATGGCTACACCTTC. V gene TRBV6-1 combines with J gene TRBJ1-2; 7 nucleotides line up with TRBD1. This CDR3 is 14 amino acids long. V was clipped by 4 bases and J by 2 bases; unmatched bases: 4. CDR1 is MNHNS and CDR2 is SASEGT in the germline V gene.

V gene TRBV5-1 combines with J gene TRBJ2-2, with TRBD1 matching over 7 bases. The CDR3 spans 16 residues. V shed 2 bases and J 1 base; nucleotides not matched to a gene: 5. In germline, CDR1 is SGHRS, CDR2 YFSETQ. CDR3 coding DNA: TGCGCCAGCAGCTTAGGGGACAGTTGGAACACCGGGGAGCTGTTTTTT. Encoded protein: CASSLGDSWNTGELFF.

This clone came up once. The chain joins TRBV11-2 to TRBJ1-1; D ambiguous. The V gene lost 1 base and the J gene lost 7 bases, with 10 bases spanning the gap. The germline V gene has CDR1 SGHAT and CDR2 FQNNGV. CDR3 length: 13 amino acids. The CDR3 protein is CASSLAGSREAFF. CDR3 in DNA: TGTGCCAGCAGCTTAGCAGGCAGCCGTGAAGCTTTCTTT.

The V call is TRBV4-1, the J call TRBJ2-1; possible D gene TRBD1, 6 bases. Between the trimmed V and J ends, which lost 2 bases and 3 bases, there was a span of 14 bases. The germline gives CDR1 MGHRA, CDR2 YSYEKL. This CDR3 is 16 amino acids long. CDR3 sequence: CASSQQGTYGYNEQFF. The CDR3 coding sequence is TGCGCCAGCAGCCAACAGGGGACCTACGGCTACAATGAGCAGTTCTTC.

CDR3 bases: TGCGCCAGCAGCCGGGCCGGGAGCACAGCGGATGGCTACACCTTC. It encodes CASSRAGSTADGYTF. This sequence joins TRBV4-3 and TRBJ1-2, with D unresolved. The CDR3 contains 15 residues. The germline gives CDR1 LGHNA, CDR2 YSLEER. V was pared by 4 bases and J by 6 bases, with 18 bases between.

This clone occurred a few times. The chain carries TRBV29-1 and TRBJ2-7; 12 bases are shared with TRBD2. CDR3 size: 16 residues. The germline V gene encodes CDR1 SQVTM and CDR2 ANQGSEA. The J segment lost 4 bases and the V segment lost 3 bases, leaving 10 bases of the junction unmatched. The chain's CDR3 is CSVEGPGGLAGYEQYF. CDR3 DNA: TGCAGCGTTGAGGGCCCGGGCGGACTAGCGGGGTACGAGCAGTACTTC.

The chain couples TRBV6-5 to TRBJ2-5, with 7 bases matching TRBD2. CDR1 and CDR2 from the germline V gene are MNHEY and SVGAGI. The junction had 7 bases not matched to a gene; V was cut back by 2 bases and J by 4 bases. This CDR3 has 15 residues. As DNA, the CDR3 is TGTGCCAGCAGTTACGGAATACTAGCGACAGAGACCCAGTACTTC. It is translated as CASSYGILATETQYF.

This chain connects TRBV10-1 to TRBJ1-1, with D possibly being TRBD1 (6 bases). Trimming removed 5 bases at V and 2 bases at J, with 9 bases between. CDR1 is WNHNN and CDR2 is SYGVQD in the germline V gene (reference sequence). This CDR3 spans 13 amino acids. Here the CDR3 reads CASSNRENTEAFF. As DNA, the CDR3 is TGCGCCAGCAGTAACAGGGAAAACACTGAAGCTTTCTTT.

The chain couples TRBV14 to TRBJ2-6, with D possibly matching TRBD1 (6 bases). The length of the CDR3 is 16 residues. The V end was cut by 3 bases, the J end by 0 bases, with 9 bases between. Germline CDR1 SGHDN, CDR2 FVKESK. CDR3: CASSQDRDSGANVLTF. The CDR3 bases are TGTGCCAGCAGCCAGGACAGAGACTCTGGGGCCAACGTCCTGACTTTC.

This chain uses TRBV5-1 with TRBJ2-7, with a weak D call TRBD1 (5 bases). In germline, CDR1 is SGHRS, CDR2 YFSETQ. Trimming cost V 0 bases and J 3 bases, with 10 bases left between them. The CDR3 sequence is 14 residues long. The CDR3 sequence is CASSLGFQGYEQYF. CDR3 nucleotide sequence: TGCGCCAGCAGCTTGGGATTTCAGGGCTACGAGCAGTACTTC.

This chain uses TRBV10-2 with TRBJ2-3; TRBD1 agrees at 7 bases. V dropped 6 bases and J dropped 4; count of bases not matched to a gene: 7. Per the germline V gene, CDR1 is WSHSY and CDR2 is SAAADI. CDR3 length: 14 amino acids. The CDR3 sequence is CASRTTGNSDTQYF. CDR3 bases: TGCGCCAGCAGGACGACAGGGAACTCAGATACGCAGTATTTT.

The chain joins TRBV4-3 to TRBJ1-5, with D perhaps TRBD1 (5 bases). Trimming cost V 0 bases and J 12 bases, with 15 bases left between them. CDR1 LGHNA and CDR2 YSLEER come from the germline V gene. The CDR3 spans 14 residues. CDR3: CASSQDRAALFQHF. The DNA for the CDR3 is TGCGCCAGCAGCCAAGACAGGGCCGCTTTGTTCCAGCATTTT.

This chain uses TRBV7-2 with TRBJ2-1; 8 bases agree with TRBD2. The CDR3 totals 14 residues. The trim removed 5 bases at V and 6 bases at J, leaving 6 bases unmatched. Germline loops: CDR1 SGHTA, CDR2 FQGNSA. The CDR3: CASSQSGGPNEQFF. Written as DNA, the CDR3 is TGTGCCAGCAGCCAAAGCGGGGGCCCCAATGAGCAGTTCTTC.

The chain employs TRBV7-9 and TRBJ2-7; weak D call: TRBD1 (5 bases). This CDR3 comprises 13 residues. Trimming removed 5 bases at V and 2 bases at J, with 10 bases between. The germline gives CDR1 SEHNR, CDR2 FQNEAQ (reference sequence). The CDR3 loop reads CASSPSRAYEQYF. The CDR3 bases are TGTGCCAGCAGCCCAAGCAGGGCCTACGAGCAGTACTTC.

This chain uses TRBV6-1 with TRBJ2-2; no clear D gene. CDR1 and CDR2 (germline): MNHNS, SASEGT. The CDR3 has 15 residues. V was shortened by 2 bases and J by 2 bases, with 9 bases between the two germline ends. Here the CDR3 reads CASSEIFTNTGELFF. Written as DNA, the CDR3 is TGTGCCAGCAGTGAAATATTCACTAACACCGGGGAGCTGTTTTTT.

This sequence joins TRBV5-8 and TRBJ1-5; TRBD1 aligns across 11 bases. Germline V CDR1 and CDR2: SGHTS, YDEGEE. CDR3 length: 17 residues. Trimming cost V 3 bases and J 6 bases; bases outside gene matches: 11. CDR3 region: CASSSRTDRGRSQPQHF. CDR3 DNA sequence: TGTGCCAGCAGCTCACGCACGGACAGGGGGCGCAGTCAGCCCCAGCATTTT.

The rearrangement uses TRBV9 and TRBJ2-5, with 10 bases lining up with TRBD2. The V and J ends lost 4 bases and 7 bases, in that order; junction bases with no gene match: 13. The CDR3 totals 16 residues. Germline CDR1 and CDR2: SGDLS and YYNGEE. The CDR3 reads CASSLAGGPAIGTQYF. CDR3 coding DNA: TGTGCCAGCAGCTTAGCGGGGGGCCCAGCAATTGGGACCCAGTACTTC.

The J gene is TRBJ2-1, the V gene TRBV6-6; TRBD1 agrees at 9 bases. Per the germline V gene, CDR1 is MNHNY and CDR2 is SVGAGI (reference sequence). V gave up 6 bases and J gave up 7 bases; unmatched junction bases: 7. This CDR3 has 14 amino acids. The CDR3 reads CASRRQGGRNEQFF. The CDR3 nucleotides read TGTGCCAGCAGGAGACAGGGGGGGAGGAATGAGCAGTTCTTC.

Notes on this clone: A read error may produce the germline difference seen at one junction end. The CDR3 sequence: CASSVRQGWGRGYAF. DNA for the CDR3: TGTGCCAGCAGCGTTCGACAGGGGTGGGGTCGTGGCTACGCCTTC. The gene calls are TRBV7-2 and TRBJ1-2; 8 nucleotides line up with TRBD1. The CDR3 contains 15 residues. Germline lookup yields CDR1 SGHTA and CDR2 FQGNSA.

This CDR3 is CASRPASAHSYEQYF. CDR3 nucleotide sequence: TGTGCCAGCAGGCCGGCTAGCGCGCACTCCTACGAGCAGTACTTC. V gene TRBV6-5 combines with J gene TRBJ2-7; perhaps TRBD2 as D (6 bases). CDR3 size: 15 residues. Germline CDR1 reads MNHEY; CDR2 reads SVGAGI. With 6 bases removed from V and 0 bases from J, the gap between germline ends came to 15 bases.

This chain links TRBV25-1 with TRBJ1-2; TRBD1 is a possible D gene (6 bases). The CDR3 contains 16 residues. Deletions cut 1 base from V and 1 base from J, with 13 bases between. Per germline, CDR1 MGHDK and CDR2 SYGVNS. DNA of the CDR3: TGTGCCAGCAGTGAATCCATGCAGGGGATTAACTATGGCTACACCTTC. Translation gives CASSESMQGINYGYTF.

V usage is TRBV9 and J usage is TRBJ1-4, with 11 bases matching TRBD1. Germline CDR1 is SGDLS and CDR2 is YYNGEE. This CDR3 is built from 15 residues. After removal of 3 bases from V and 7 bases from J, the junction contained 5 bases not matched to a gene. The CDR3 DNA reads TGTGCCAGCAGCGCCGGACAGGGGGCTGTTGAAAAACTGTTTTTT. Residues: CASSAGQGAVEKLFF.

In this sample, this clone turned up a few times. CDR3 residues: CASSLRPDAAYGYTF. For the CDR3, the DNA is TGTGCCAGCAGCTTAAGACCGGATGCGGCCTATGGCTACACCTTC. The V and J genes are TRBV11-2 and TRBJ1-2, with D unresolved. CDR1 SGHAT and CDR2 FQNNGV come from the germline V gene. The CDR3 spans 15 residues. V was trimmed by 2 bases and J by 4 bases, leaving 14 bases between them.

This clone was counted between two and nine times. The chain uses TRBV5-1 and TRBJ1-6; D unresolved. The germline gives CDR1 SGHRS, CDR2 YFSETQ. This CDR3 contains 14 residues. Trimming pared 0 bases from V and 5 bases from J, leaving 6 bases between. In DNA, the CDR3 is TGCGCCAGCAGCTTGGACAGCAATAATTCACCCCTCCACTTT. It specifies CASSLDSNNSPLHF.

This clone appeared once. The chain couples TRBV11-2 to TRBJ2-5, with D possibly being TRBD1 (5 bases). Germline CDR1 and CDR2: SGHAT and FQNNGV. The CDR3 has 14 amino acids. Trimming removed 4 bases from V and 4 bases from J, with 13 bases in between. CDR3: CASSSRVVPETQYF. In nucleotides, the CDR3 is TGTGCCAGCAGCTCCAGGGTAGTTCCAGAGACCCAGTACTTC.